Given below is one T cell receptor beta chain in context. Its binding antigen is unknown. Base qualities were left out, and no much larger clone turns up one base away. The data derive from a study of CD8+ T cells in alopecia areata (dated by TCRdb to 2016 to 2018). Regarding the complete study: The treated patients took part in an open-label pilot trial in which moderate-to-severe alopecia areata was treated with oral tofacitinib at 5 to 10 mg twice daily. Clonality in the scalp was compared among normal scalp (n=4), patchy alopecia areata scalp (n=8), and alopecia totalis/universalis scalp (n=8). Patients on tofacitinib were biopsied at baseline and after 4 and 24 weeks of treatment, and several of the patients also had a later scalp biopsy. Tofacitinib was administered for 6 to 18 months, and 6 months of follow-up off drug were then conducted to assess delayed response and recurrence. Amplification of TCRbeta CDR3 regions was done by immunoSEQ multiplex PCR using 35 Vbeta forward primers and 13 Jbeta reverse primers. To study T cell clonal expansion in alopecia areata, the researchers applied high-throughput TCRbeta sequencing to both the C3H/HeJ mouse model and human patients. RNA came from the PAXgene miRNA kit for fixed scalp, the miRNeasy kit for PBMCs, and the RNeasy kit for mouse skin. Scalp tissue and sorted CD4+ and CD8+ peripheral blood T cells from patchy and totalis/universalis alopecia areata patients and from healthy controls were covered by human TCRbeta sequencing.

General conclusions and limits of the study: Compared with mice, TCR sequences shared between patients were less clear, possibly partly because of HLA diversity across the patient population. Compared with normal scalp, lesional scalp, particularly in alopecia totalis/universalis, had higher clonality and more expanded CD8+ clones, which suggests antigenic drive. Unlike mouse skin, which is dominated by gammadelta T cells, normal human skin has resident alphabeta T cells that are also sequenced, and this complicates analysis of the scalp TCR repertoire.

The CDR3 numbers 16 residues from cysteine through phenylalanine. CDR3 DNA is the only sequence kept; it has 48 bases, read in frame from the first base. The germline V and J ends show losses of 2 bases and 4 bases respectively, and no gene match explains 6 bases of the junction. CDR1 is given as MGHRA and CDR2 as YSYEKL, both from the germline V gene. The library was prepared using the immunoSEQ multiplex PCR assay. RNA was extracted from all samples and reverse transcribed into cDNA as template for TCR sequencing. SuperScript III was used to make first-strand cDNA, primed with a 2:1 mix of oligo-dT and random hexamers. A synthetic immune receptor repertoire was used to gauge amplification bias, and whatever bias remained was removed computationally. Under the source paper's analysis protocol: Raw reads were preprocessed to remove errors, and CDR3 was defined according to IMGT conventions as the region from the conserved cysteine to phenylalanine. To get clonality, Shannon entropy was normalized by log2 of the number of productive unique TCRs and the result was subtracted from 1. Whether each scalp clone was CD4 or CD8 was inferred by checking scalp TCRbeta sequences against the CD4 and CD8 repertoires from sorted blood. Drawn from immuneACCESS, this table holds only the in-frame rearrangements with V and J called that TCRdb kept. Clones are partly lost; checked studies trace under half to an unresolved V gene and leave the rest unexplained. That table is the source of V, J and clone size, and D and trimming were worked out from the DNA. In all, the sample holds about 200,000 clones, and 50% to 65% of those were seen once. Approximately 0.45% of the sample goes to the ten largest clones.

The time point label, read with the paper, signifies: baseline before oral tofacitinib. From alopecia areata patients, peripheral blood was collected along with lesional scalp punch biopsies. PBMCs were separated by density centrifugation and stained for CD3, CD4 and CD8, after which CD4+ and CD8+ T cells were sorted on a FACSAria. This sequence uses TRBV4-1 and TRBJ2-3; 10 bases in the junction line up with TRBD2. The sequencing used CD4+ T cells sorted from blood, collected at week 0. The source is a human donor with alopecia areata. In nucleotides, the sequence is TGCGCCAGCAGCCAAAGGCTAGCGGGAGTGGCAGATACGCAGTATTTT. Its protein product is CASSQRLAGVADTQYF.